The 18 T cell receptor beta chains presented below share a single source sample, sequenced in a study of Ad26.COV2.S vaccination and SARS-CoV-2 variants. Here immunoSEQ multiplex PCR was the method, and the copy in TCRdb shows in-frame clones only, minus some. The table has 430,000 or so clones, 89% seen once. The treatment here: some 20 received Ad26.COV2.S at low or high dose, single or two shots; several received placebo; per-sample allocation not given. Sampling took place 63 days after the first vaccine or placebo injection. The material was peripheral blood, obtained in a trial of Ad26.COV2.S vaccine versus placebo. The receptors derive from a person between 18 and 65 years old who received the Ad26.COV2.S COVID-19 vaccine or a placebo.

This chain links TRBV7-3 with TRBJ1-3; D not certain. The germline CDR1 and CDR2 sequences are SGHTA and FQGTGA. V was cut by 2 bases and J by 0 bases, with 8 bases left in between. The CDR3 length is 15 residues. CDR3 in DNA: TGTGCCAGCAGCTTACTGGGAACCTCTGGAAACACCATATATTTT. Translation: CASSLLGTSGNTIYF.

The CDR3 sequence is CATSDSATVEAFF. In DNA form, the CDR3 reads TGTGCCACCAGTGATTCAGCCACGGTAGAGGCTTTCTTT. V is TRBV24-1 and J is TRBJ1-1, with D uncertain. The V gene lost 2 bases and the J gene lost 11 bases, with 14 bases spanning the gap. Germline values: CDR1 KGHDR, CDR2 SFDVKD. The CDR3 runs to 13 residues.

V and J are TRBV7-9 and TRBJ1-1; D is undetermined. CDR1 and CDR2 (germline): SEHNR, FQNEAQ (reference sequence). The CDR3 is 13 amino acids. The germline V and J ends were trimmed by 0 bases and 6 bases, with 8 bases remaining between them. The DNA for the CDR3 is TGTGCCAGCAGCTTAGCGGGGAGCCCTGAAGCTTTCTTT. It is translated as CASSLAGSPEAFF.

With regard to this clone: An end of the junction differs from the germline gene, which may be a read error. The chain uses TRBV4-3 and TRBJ1-1; D ambiguous. Germline lookup yields CDR1 LGHNA and CDR2 YSLEER. The CDR3 has 14 amino acids. Here the CDR3 reads CASSQDGATSDAFF. CDR3 nucleotides: TGCGCCAGCAGCCAAGATGGTGCCACCTCTGACGCTTTCTTT.

The rearrangement joins TRBV6-5 to TRBJ2-5; D is perhaps TRBD2 (7 bases). The germline V and J ends were trimmed by 7 bases and 3 bases, with 12 bases remaining between them. The V gene's germline CDR1 is MNHEY and CDR2 SVGAGI. CDR3 size: 13 residues. The CDR3 region has the DNA TGTGCCAGCACCCTAGGGGGGGAAGAGACCCAGTACTTC. Protein: CASTLGGEETQYF.

The V and J genes are TRBV29-1 and TRBJ1-1; tentatively, D is TRBD1 (6 bases). The CDR3 totals 12 residues. Germline V gene lookup returns CDR1 SQVTM and CDR2 ANQGSEA. V was trimmed by 7 bases and J by 6 bases, leaving 15 bases between them. The CDR3 DNA sequence: TGCAGCGCTGGACAGTCGGGCCCTGAAGCTTTCTTT. Its protein product is CSAGQSGPEAFF.

The chain joins TRBV28 to TRBJ2-7; D ambiguous. Trimming removed 3 bases at V and 3 bases at J, with 9 bases between. CDR3 size: 13 residues. Per the germline V gene, CDR1 is MDHEN and CDR2 is SYDVKM. CDR3 coding DNA: TGTGCCAGCAGTTTGGTCTCGGTCTACGAGCAGTACTTC. This codes for CASSLVSVYEQYF.

The rearrangement uses TRBV27 and TRBJ2-4; D is uncertain. The CDR3 is 15 amino acids. Germline CDR1 reads MNHEY; CDR2 reads SMNVEV (reference sequence). V lost 2 bases and J lost 2, with 10 bases in between. In DNA, the CDR3 is TGTGCCAGCAGTTTACTTCCCGGCCCCAAAAACATTCAGTACTTC. Translated, it gives CASSLLPGPKNIQYF.

The J gene is TRBJ2-7, the V gene TRBV3-1 (or the pseudogene TRBV3-2), with a weak D call TRBD2 (5 bases). Germline values: CDR1 LGHDT, CDR2 YNNKEL (reference sequence). With 1 base removed from V and 9 bases from J, the gap between germline ends came to 13 bases. The CDR3 contains 13 residues. The CDR3 reads CASSQVRTSGQYF. DNA for the CDR3: TGTGCCAGCAGCCAAGTTAGGACTTCGGGGCAGTACTTC.

The V gene is TRBV5-1, the J gene TRBJ2-2; 7 nucleotides align to TRBD1. The CDR3 has 16 amino acids. The trim removed 3 bases at V and 1 base at J, leaving 6 bases unmatched. Germline V lookup: CDR1 SGHRS, CDR2 YFSETQ. The chain's CDR3 is CASSSRRQGNTGELFF. In nucleotides, the CDR3 is TGCGCCAGCAGCTCCCGTCGACAGGGGAACACCGGGGAGCTGTTTTTT.

The chain couples TRBV7-9 to TRBJ1-4; no clear D. Trimming pared 1 base from V and 0 bases from J, leaving 15 bases between. This CDR3 contains 18 residues. Germline V gene lookup returns CDR1 SEHNR and CDR2 FQNEAQ (reference sequence). CDR3 region: CASSLDPPKIPTNEKLFF. The CDR3 nucleotides are TGTGCCAGCAGCTTAGACCCCCCTAAGATTCCAACTAATGAAAAACTGTTTTTT.

Details on this clone: The sample has other DNA sequences that encode this CDR3 too. The chain is built from TRBV30 and TRBJ2-3, with TRBD2 as a possible D gene (6 bases). The germline V and J ends were trimmed by 5 bases and 4 bases, with 13 bases remaining between them. The CDR3 spans 13 residues. Germline CDR1 is GTSNPN and CDR2 is SVGIG (reference sequence). The CDR3 here is CAWGWGVADTQYF. The CDR3 DNA follows: TGTGCCTGGGGATGGGGGGTTGCAGATACGCAGTATTTT.

The chain has TRBV5-6 and TRBJ1-2; possibly TRBD1 for D (5 bases). Germline loops: CDR1 SGHDT, CDR2 YYEEEE. V was shortened by 2 bases and J by 8 bases, with 22 bases between the two germline ends. CDR3 length: 16 amino acids. In nucleotides, the CDR3 is TGTGCCAGCAGCTTTTGGAGGGGAGAATCGAATTACGGCTACACCTTC. This sequence encodes CASSFWRGESNYGYTF.

The chain has TRBV4-1 and TRBJ2-3; 11 bases map to TRBD2. The germline gives CDR1 MGHRA, CDR2 YSYEKL. The CDR3 spans 15 residues. J gave up 3 bases and V 4 bases, and 3 bases lay outside the gene matches. Here the CDR3 reads CASSRGLAETDTQYF. CDR3 nucleotide sequence: TGCGCCAGCAGCCGGGGACTAGCGGAAACAGATACGCAGTATTTT.

V and J are TRBV5-1 and TRBJ2-1; possibly TRBD1 for D (5 bases). The CDR3 totals 13 residues. The germline V gene has CDR1 SGHRS and CDR2 YFSETQ. The ends were cut back, 2 bases at V and 3 bases at J, with 6 bases in the middle. Here the CDR3 DNA reads TGCGCCAGCAGCTTACAGGTCTACAATGAGCAGTTCTTC. Translated, it gives CASSLQVYNEQFF.

The V gene is TRBV4-1, the J gene TRBJ2-7; D ambiguous. Germline V CDR1 and CDR2: MGHRA, YSYEKL. The CDR3 runs 14 residues. Trimming pared 6 bases from V and 5 bases from J, leaving 17 bases between. The CDR3 nucleotides read TGCGCCAGCAGGCAGGTCAAGGGTACCCACGAGCAGTACTTC. Protein: CASRQVKGTHEQYF.

V usage is TRBV9 and J usage is TRBJ1-2, with TRBD1 identical over 10 bases. Germline CDR1 reads SGDLS; CDR2 reads YYNGEE. The CDR3 loop spans 16 amino acids. V trimming: 3 bases; J trimming: 8 bases; junction bases outside the gene matches: 13. CDR3 protein: CASSDAPRQGAGGYTF. The CDR3 DNA reads as TGTGCCAGCAGCGACGCACCAAGACAGGGGGCTGGAGGCTACACCTTC.

The rearrangement uses TRBV9 and TRBJ1-5, with D unclear. Germline V CDR1 and CDR2: SGDLS, YYNGEE. The CDR3 totals 16 residues. The V gene lost 5 bases and the J gene lost 1 base, with 16 bases spanning the gap. This CDR3 reads CASRIFPGLSNQPQHF. CDR3 DNA: TGTGCCAGCAGAATATTCCCGGGATTGAGCAATCAGCCCCAGCATTTT. Variable domain in full (rest from reference TRBV9 and TRBJ1-5): DSGVTQTPKHLITATGQRVTLRCSPRSGDLSVYWYQQSLDQGLQFLIQYYNGEERAKGNILERFSAQQFPDLHSELNLSSLELGDSALYFCASRIFPGLSNQPQHFGDGTRLSIL.